This T cell receptor (beta chain) was found in a study of blood T cell repertoires in COVID-19. About the study: PBMCs, B-cell-depleted T cells, or T cells were the source of the cDNA or gDNA that made up the material.

Seattle cases were enrolled at active infection and followed longitudinally. Per the original data handling: Reference gene primer amplification in the assay estimated nucleated cell counts. This table comes from immunoSEQ multiplex PCR, and its TCRdb copy is limited to in-frame clones, with some not included. The V and J calls and clone size were taken over from that table, and D and trimming were inferred from the DNA. The profile shows about 240,000 clones, approximately 85% of them singletons. The V gene's germline CDR1 is MRHNA and CDR2 SNTAGT. Deletions cut 2 bases from V and 7 bases from J, with 15 bases between. The CDR3 spans 16 residues.

This chain joins TRBV6-4 and TRBJ1-6; D remains unclear. Sequenced material: peripheral blood. This clonotype originated in a man in his forties or fifties with COVID-19, enrolled during active disease. This chain's CDR3 is CASSDLEGLWNSPLHF. The DNA of the CDR3 is TGTGCCAGCAGTGACCTGGAGGGCTTATGGAATTCACCCCTCCACTTT.